The 27 T cell receptor beta chains listed next were all sequenced from one sample in a study of blood T cell repertoires in COVID-19. Clones were sequenced by immunoSEQ multiplex PCR, and TCRdb holds only the in-frame ones, with some missing. In the table there are about 200,000 clones, roughly nine tenths of which are singletons. The sequencing sample was made of peripheral blood. The receptor source for this set is a woman in her 70s with acute or convalescent COVID-19.

This chain links TRBV19 with TRBJ1-5; 8 bases match TRBD1. This CDR3 comprises 13 residues. The junction had 3 bases not matched to a gene; V was cut back by 5 bases and J by 6 bases. Germline CDR1 LNHDA, CDR2 SQIVND (reference sequence). CDR3 residues: CASSATGGQPQHF. The CDR3 region has the DNA TGTGCCAGTAGTGCAACAGGGGGTCAGCCCCAGCATTTT.

This clone was found a few times. The J gene is TRBJ1-5, the V gene TRBV6-5; 8 bases map to TRBD1. The CDR3 totals 15 residues. The V segment lost 6 bases and the J segment 1 base; nucleotides outside the gene matches: 5. Germline V CDR1 and CDR2: MNHEY, SVGAGI. CDR3 amino acids: CASRWGQVSNQPQHF. CDR3 DNA sequence: TGTGCCAGCAGATGGGGACAGGTGAGCAATCAGCCCCAGCATTTT.

This chain connects TRBV19 to TRBJ1-1; 8 positions match TRBD1. In germline, CDR1 is LNHDA, CDR2 SQIVND (reference sequence). The junction had 2 bases not matched to a gene; V was cut back by 7 bases and J by 1 base. This CDR3 comprises 13 residues. CDR3 loop: CASIDRGNTEAFF. The CDR3 nucleotides are TGTGCCAGTATTGACAGGGGGAACACTGAAGCTTTCTTT.

This clone has a single count. The V and J genes are TRBV6-2 or TRBV6-3 and TRBJ2-2; 7 positions match TRBD1. The CDR3 contains 14 residues. From germline, CDR1 is MNHEY and CDR2 SVGEGT. Unmatched junction bases numbered 6, after V lost 5 bases and J lost 6 bases. The chain's CDR3 is CASSRQGEAGELFF. The CDR3, as DNA: TGTGCCAGCAGTAGACAGGGTGAGGCCGGGGAGCTGTTTTTT.

This sequence joins TRBV19 and TRBJ2-5; 7 bases map to TRBD1. The V gene's germline CDR1 is LNHDA and CDR2 SQIVND (reference sequence). The CDR3 is 16 residues long. V shed 1 base, J shed 3 bases, and the junction held 8 bases outside the gene matches. The CDR3 loop is CASSIVGHRGEETQYF. The CDR3 DNA sequence: TGTGCCAGTAGTATAGTTGGGCACAGGGGAGAAGAGACCCAGTACTTC.

This chain uses TRBV5-4 with TRBJ1-1; D perhaps matches TRBD1 (5 bases). Trimming shortened V by 0 bases and J by 10 bases, and 16 bases separated the two germline ends. From germline, CDR1 is SGHNT and CDR2 YYREEE (reference sequence). This CDR3 is built from 14 residues. The DNA of the CDR3 is TGTGCCAGCAGCTTGGCCAACAGGCCCCAGGGAGCTTTCTTT. This codes for CASSLANRPQGAFF.

This chain joins TRBV4-1 and TRBJ2-7; D might be TRBD2 (5 bases). Germline values: CDR1 MGHRA, CDR2 YSYEKL. V gave up 1 base and J gave up 5 bases, with 15 bases separating them. This CDR3 is 15 amino acids long. CDR3 protein: CASSQVTNPLDEQYF. CDR3 coding DNA: TGCGCCAGCAGCCAAGTGACTAACCCGTTAGACGAGCAGTACTTC.

Only one count was recorded for this clone. The rearrangement links TRBV5-4 to TRBJ2-1; D might be TRBD2 (6 bases). This CDR3 is 16 amino acids long. The ends were cut back, 4 bases at V and 9 bases at J, with 23 bases in the middle. Germline V gene lookup returns CDR1 SGHNT and CDR2 YYREEE (reference sequence). The CDR3 bases are TGTGCCAGCAGCCATGAGTTAAAGAGAGCGGGTGGTGAGCAGTTCTTC. Residues: CASSHELKRAGGEQFF.

The chain has TRBV11-3 and TRBJ2-3; D is possibly TRBD2 (7 bases). From germline, CDR1 is SGHNT and CDR2 YENEEA. V was pared by 3 bases and J by 3 bases, with 16 bases between. This CDR3 region has 16 residues. CDR3 bases: TGTGCCAGCAGCTTCCAACCCGGGGGGCTGACAGATACGCAGTATTTT. Amino acids: CASSFQPGGLTDTQYF.

The chain joins TRBV7-9 to TRBJ2-7, with TRBD2 matching 13 bases. Losses at the gene ends were 3 bases for V and 7 bases for J; bases not matched to a gene: 9. This CDR3 has 16 residues. In germline, CDR1 is SEHNR, CDR2 FQNEAQ (reference sequence). For the CDR3, the DNA is TGTGCCAGCAGCTTGGGTACTAGCGGGAGGGCCGGGGAGCAGTACTTC. Translated, it gives CASSLGTSGRAGEQYF.

V and J are TRBV19 and TRBJ2-3; 12 bases agree with TRBD2. In germline, CDR1 is LNHDA, CDR2 SQIVND (reference sequence). V trimming: 0 bases; J trimming: 5 bases; junction bases outside the gene matches: 3. This CDR3 is 16 amino acids long. The CDR3 region has the DNA TGTGCCAGTAGTATAGATCGACTAGCGGGAGAAGATACGCAGTATTTT. It yields the protein CASSIDRLAGEDTQYF.

This rearrangement joins TRBV28 to TRBJ2-7; D is uncertain. The CDR3 loop spans 12 amino acids. Trimming cost V 8 bases and J 2 bases, with 10 bases left between them. CDR1 MDHEN and CDR2 SYDVKM come from the germline V gene. The CDR3 sequence is CASRRGAYEQYF. CDR3 bases: TGTGCCAGCCGGCGAGGAGCCTACGAGCAGTACTTC.

This clone was detected a few times. The chain couples TRBV13 to TRBJ2-5; 8 bases are shared with TRBD1. Germline-derived CDR1 and CDR2 are PRHDT and FYEKMQ (reference sequence). Losses at the gene ends were 7 bases for V and 5 bases for J; bases not matched to a gene: 6. The CDR3 has 13 amino acids. The CDR3 DNA follows: TGTGCCAGCACCACCGGACAGGGTGAGACCCAGTACTTC. Translating it yields CASTTGQGETQYF.

V and J are TRBV6-2 or TRBV6-3 and TRBJ2-6; 12 nucleotides align to TRBD2. V lost 5 bases to trimming and J lost 5 bases; unmatched junction nucleotides: 10. The CDR3 consists of 18 residues. Germline V gene sequence: CDR1 MNHEY, CDR2 SVGEGT. CDR3: CASSQTSGSRLWANVLTF. The CDR3 nucleotides read TGTGCCAGCAGTCAGACTAGCGGGAGTCGCCTGTGGGCCAACGTCCTGACTTTC.

This chain links TRBV3-1 (or the pseudogene TRBV3-2) with TRBJ1-2; 8 nucleotides agree with TRBD1. The germline V gene has CDR1 LGHDT and CDR2 YNNKEL (reference sequence). V was clipped by 4 bases and J by 12 bases; unmatched bases: 16. The CDR3 is 15 amino acids. The CDR3 region is CASSLRETGDGPNTF. CDR3 nucleotides: TGTGCCAGCAGCCTCCGGGAGACAGGGGATGGGCCAAACACCTTC.

The V call is TRBV18, the J call TRBJ1-2; 8 nucleotides line up with TRBD1. This CDR3 is 15 amino acids long. The junction had 7 bases not matched to a gene; V was cut back by 4 bases and J by 3 bases. Germline loops: CDR1 KGHSH, CDR2 LQKENI. DNA of the CDR3: TGTGCCAGCTCACTGTCGCAGGGGGCGCACTATGGCTACACCTTC. It is translated as CASSLSQGAHYGYTF. Filled out from reference TRBV18 and TRBJ1-2, the complete variable domain reads NAGVMQNPRHLVRRRGQEARLRCSPMKGHSHVYWYRQLPEEGLKFMVYLQKENIIDESGMPKERFSAEFPKEGPSILRIQQVVRGDSAAYFCASSLSQGAHYGYTFGSGTRLTVV.

The chain has TRBV5-6 and TRBJ2-2, with a possible D match to TRBD2 (5 bases). Trimming pared 4 bases from V and 4 bases from J, leaving 14 bases between. Germline CDR1 is SGHDT and CDR2 is YYEEEE. CDR3 size: 15 residues. DNA of the CDR3: TGTGCCAGCAGCATCAAGCGGATATCCACCGGGGAGCTGTTTTTT. It codes for CASSIKRISTGELFF.

The chain combines TRBV6-6 with TRBJ1-2; D possibly corresponds to TRBD1 (5 bases). The CDR3 contains 13 residues. CDR1 is MNHNY, CDR2 SVGAGI, per germline (reference sequence). The germline V and J ends were trimmed by 7 bases and 3 bases, with 12 bases remaining between them. CDR3 protein: CASTPRGDYGYTF. The CDR3 coding sequence is TGTGCCAGCACCCCCCGGGGGGACTATGGCTACACCTTC.

As for this clone: This specimen includes other DNA sequences encoding the same CDR3. The chain recombines TRBV2 with TRBJ2-7; perhaps TRBD1 as D (6 bases). Germline V gene data show CDR1 as SNHLY and CDR2 as FYNNEI. V was shortened by 3 bases and J by 2 bases, with 8 bases between the two germline ends. The CDR3 is 13 amino acids. CDR3 nucleotide sequence: TGTGCCAGCAGTGATGGACAGACCTACGAGCAGTACTTC. It is translated as CASSDGQTYEQYF. Full variable domain (missing parts from reference TRBV2 and TRBJ2-7): EPEVTQTPSHQVTQMGQEVILRCVPISNHLYFYWYRQILGQKVEFLVSFYNNEISEKSEIFDDQFSVERPDGSNFTLKIRSTKLEDSAMYFCASSDGQTYEQYFGPGTRLTVT.

This clone is a singleton in its sample. V gene TRBV6-5 combines with J gene TRBJ1-2; TRBD1 matches 7 bases. Germline loops: CDR1 MNHEY, CDR2 SVGAGI. This CDR3 is 11 amino acids long. Losses at the gene ends were 11 bases for V and 4 bases for J; bases not matched to a gene: 4. As DNA, the CDR3 is TGTGCCCTCCAGGGGGGCTATGGCTACACCTTC. As protein: CALQGGYGYTF.

This chain joins TRBV28 and TRBJ1-2, with a tentative D call TRBD1 (5 bases). The V end lost 9 bases, the J end lost 4 bases, and 21 bases lay between the germline ends. Germline loops: CDR1 MDHEN, CDR2 SYDVKM. The CDR3 sequence is 15 residues long. The DNA of the CDR3 is TGTGCCAGTTTCCATGGGACGGGGGGTGTCTATGGCTACACCTTC. Translated, it gives CASFHGTGGVYGYTF.

This clone appeared a single time. The genes are TRBV5-6 and TRBJ1-6; 10 nucleotides align to TRBD1. Trimming removed 0 bases from V and 6 bases from J; junction bases left unmatched: 6. The CDR3 length is 17 residues. CDR1 is SGHDT and CDR2 is YYEEEE in the germline V gene. CDR3 nucleotides: TGTGCCAGCAGCTTGGTGGCCGGGACAGGGGTTAATTCACCCCTCCACTTT. Translation gives CASSLVAGTGVNSPLHF.

The gene calls are TRBV28 and TRBJ2-7, with D perhaps matching TRBD2 (6 bases). V was cut by 6 bases and J by 0 bases, with 12 bases left in between. There are 14 residues in the CDR3. Germline V CDR1 and CDR2: MDHEN, SYDVKM. DNA for the CDR3: TGTGCCAGCAGGGCGGCGGGATCCTCCTACGAGCAGTACTTC. Protein: CASRAAGSSYEQYF.

This chain uses TRBV6-5 with TRBJ2-6; D uncertain. Per the germline V gene, CDR1 is MNHEY and CDR2 is SVGAGI. The V and J ends lost 9 bases and 3 bases respectively, with 9 bases between them. The CDR3 loop spans 13 amino acids. CDR3 sequence reads: CASRFSGANVLTF. CDR3 bases: TGTGCCAGTCGTTTCAGTGGGGCCAACGTCCTGACTTTC.

This chain joins TRBV27 and TRBJ1-2, with 7 bases matching TRBD1. Germline-derived CDR1 and CDR2 are MNHEY and SMNVEV (reference sequence). Trimming cost V 5 bases and J 0 bases; bases outside gene matches: 12. This CDR3 region has 17 residues. The CDR3 bases are TGTGCCAGCAGTCCACCCCTAACAGGGGTAACTAACTATGGCTACACCTTC. Translating it yields CASSPPLTGVTNYGYTF.

This clone was seen a few times. Other DNA sequences in the sample encode the same CDR3. The chain is built from TRBV5-6 and TRBJ2-7; perhaps TRBD1 as D (5 bases). CDR1 SGHDT and CDR2 YYEEEE come from the germline V gene. V lost 2 bases to trimming and J lost 3 bases, with 6 bases between them. The CDR3 totals 12 residues. In DNA form, the CDR3 reads TGTGCCAGCAGCTTCCAGGGCTACGAGCAGTACTTC. Protein: CASSFQGYEQYF. Full variable domain (outside the CDR3, taken from reference TRBV5-6 and TRBJ2-7): DAGVTQSPTHLIKTRGQQVTLRCSPKSGHDTVSWYQQALGQGPQFIFQYYEEEERQRGNFPDRFSGHQFPNYSSELNVNALLLGDSALYLCASSFQGYEQYFGPGTRLTVT.

This clone was observed a single time. The rearrangement uses TRBV7-2 and TRBJ2-2; D remains ambiguous. Germline V gene lookup returns CDR1 SGHTA and CDR2 FQGNSA. The CDR3 is made up of 15 amino acids. Trimming pared 4 bases from V and 1 base from J, leaving 10 bases between. The CDR3 spells CASSYHFLNTGELFF. CDR3 coding DNA: TGTGCCAGCAGCTATCACTTCTTGAACACCGGGGAGCTGTTTTTT.